This T cell receptor beta chain is drawn from a study of glioma-infiltrating T cells after dendritic cell vaccination. Study outcomes and limitations: No direct clonality-survival link was found; a diverse polyclonal response may matter.

Remarks on this clone: Its antigen is not known.

The time point is: after dendritic cell vaccination, including at tumor progression/relapse. Per germline, CDR1 MGHRA and CDR2 YSYEKL. This CDR3 spans 16 amino acids. V shed 0 bases and J shed 0 bases, with 9 bases lying between them. Amplification used 60 V beta primers and 13 J beta primers. Clones were read by immunoSEQ multiplex PCR, and TCRdb kept only the in-frame ones, dropping some. The sample holds 98,000 or so clones; over 80% are singletons and the top ten take approximately 5.4%. J is TRBJ2-1 and V is TRBV4-1, with D uncertain. This receptor was taken from a human donor with glioblastoma. The source was blood, collected after dendritic cell vaccination. Written as DNA, the CDR3 is TGCGCCAGCAGCCAAGACTCGGTTAGCTCCTACAATGAGCAGTTCTTC. This translates into CASSQDSVSSYNEQFF.